The next 32 T cell receptor beta chains were all read from a single sample in a study of blood T cell repertoires in COVID-19. TCRdb's table, derived via immunoSEQ multiplex PCR, lists solely in-frame clones and lacks some. The sample lists tens of thousands of clones; approximately 89% were seen once. Sequenced: peripheral blood. Receptors originate from a human donor in a cohort sampled during active COVID-19.

The chain is built from TRBV2 and TRBJ1-3; D remains ambiguous. The CDR3 length is 15 residues. V lost 6 bases, J lost 0 bases, and 12 bases lay in between. CDR1 SNHLY and CDR2 FYNNEI come from the germline V gene. The CDR3 nucleotides are TGTGCCAGCAGCCGCGGGGTAATCTCTGGAAACACCATATATTTT. This gives the protein CASSRGVISGNTIYF.

The genes are TRBV27 and TRBJ2-7; TRBD2 might be the D (6 bases). The V gene lost 4 bases and the J gene lost 4 bases, with 14 bases spanning the gap. Germline V gene sequence: CDR1 MNHEY, CDR2 SMNVEV (reference sequence). CDR3 length equals 14 residues. CDR3 region: CASSYRDGGYEQYF. The CDR3 DNA is TGTGCCAGCAGTTACCGGGACGGAGGGTACGAGCAGTACTTC.

This sequence joins TRBV21-1 and TRBJ1-3; TRBD1, the table's D call, was not compared with the DNA. TRBV21-1 is classified as a pseudogene. This CDR3 is built from 14 residues. This CDR3 reads CATTTGFPGNTIYF. The CDR3 region has the DNA TGTGCCACCACCACAGGGTTTCCTGGAAACACCATATATTTT.

V is TRBV7-9 and J is TRBJ2-5; 9 nucleotides match TRBD2. Germline loops: CDR1 SEHNR, CDR2 FQNEAQ (reference sequence). CDR3 length: 18 amino acids. V dropped 1 base and J dropped 4; count of bases not matched to a gene: 13. The CDR3 bases are TGTGCCAGCAGCTTAGTTGTAGCGGGAGCTTTTGTAGGAGAGACCCAGTACTTC. This gives the protein CASSLVVAGAFVGETQYF. Full variable domain (missing parts from reference TRBV7-9 and TRBJ2-5): DTGVSQNPRHKITKRGQNVTFRCDPISEHNRLYWYRQTLGQGPEFLTYFQNEAQLEKSRLLSDRFSAERPKGSFSTLEIQRTEQGDSAMYLCASSLVVAGAFVGETQYFGPGTRLLVL.

CDR3 bases: TGTGCCAGCAGCCAGGGACTTGGATCCTACGAGCAGTACTTC. As protein: CASSQGLGSYEQYF. The chain employs TRBV7-9 and TRBJ2-7; D possibly corresponds to TRBD2 (6 bases). Germline-derived CDR1 and CDR2 are SEHNR and FQNEAQ (reference sequence). Trimming cost V 5 bases and J 1 base, with 12 bases left between them. The CDR3 is 14 residues long.

The rearrangement links TRBV4-1 to TRBJ1-6; TRBD1 agrees at 7 bases. Germline CDR1 reads MGHRA; CDR2 reads YSYEKL. The length of the CDR3 is 15 residues. The junction had 6 bases not matched to a gene; V was cut back by 3 bases and J by 7 bases. The CDR3 reads CASSHTDRDNSPLHF. The CDR3 DNA is TGCGCCAGCAGCCATACAGACAGGGACAATTCACCCCTCCACTTT.

This chain uses TRBV24-1 with TRBJ1-1; the D gene is possibly TRBD1 (6 bases). The CDR3 loop spans 13 amino acids. V was pared by 8 bases and J by 1 base, with 10 bases between. From germline, CDR1 is KGHDR and CDR2 SFDVKD. CDR3 amino acids: CATTRGQNTEAFF. In DNA, the CDR3 is TGTGCCACCACTCGGGGACAGAACACTGAAGCTTTCTTT.

The table lists this clone with a count of one. This sequence joins TRBV6-5 and TRBJ1-4, with D maybe TRBD1 (5 bases). The V end was cut by 8 bases, the J end by 0 bases, with 7 bases between. Germline CDR1 MNHEY, CDR2 SVGAGI. The length of the CDR3 is 13 residues. CDR3 nucleotides: TGTGCCAGCGACAGTGCAACTAATGAAAAACTGTTTTTT. This translates into CASDSATNEKLFF.

This chain uses TRBV5-1 with TRBJ1-5; D possibly corresponds to TRBD1 (6 bases). Deletions cut 4 bases from V and 1 base from J, with 12 bases between. The germline V gene has CDR1 SGHRS and CDR2 YFSETQ. This CDR3 has 15 amino acids. The CDR3 reads CASSVEGESNQPQHF. The CDR3 DNA sequence: TGCGCCAGCAGCGTGGAGGGGGAGAGCAATCAGCCCCAGCATTTT. Combining the CDR3 with reference TRBV5-1 and TRBJ1-5 gives the whole variable domain KAGVTQTPRYLIKTRGQQVTLSCSPISGHRSVSWYQQTPGQGLQFLFEYFSETQRNKGNFPGRFSGRQFSNSRSEMNVSTLELGDSALYLCASSVEGESNQPQHFGDGTRLSIL.

The chain combines TRBV30 with TRBJ1-1, with 7 positions matching TRBD1. V was clipped by 0 bases and J by 5 bases; unmatched bases: 6. CDR1 and CDR2 from the germline V gene are GTSNPN and SVGIG (reference sequence). CDR3 size: 14 residues. The CDR3 DNA follows: TGTGCCTGGAGTGTAGGGCAGGGACAGACTGAAGCTTTCTTT. The encoded protein is CAWSVGQGQTEAFF.

V gene TRBV6-5 combines with J gene TRBJ2-5; possible D gene TRBD1, 7 bases. This CDR3 has 16 residues. V gave up 2 bases and J gave up 5 bases, with 18 bases separating them. Germline V CDR1 and CDR2: MNHEY, SVGAGI. CDR3 sequence (DNA): TGTGCCAGCAGTTACGGTGGAGGGGGACAGAAGGAGACCCAGTACTTC. Its protein is CASSYGGGGQKETQYF.

The chain carries TRBV11-3 and TRBJ2-5; 8 positions match TRBD1. V lost 5 bases, J lost 4 bases, and 15 bases stayed unmatched. The CDR3 consists of 17 residues. Germline CDR1 SGHNT, CDR2 YENEEA. The CDR3 sequence is CASSAGSGTGGAETQYF. CDR3 nucleotides: TGTGCCAGCAGCGCGGGATCCGGGACAGGTGGGGCAGAGACCCAGTACTTC.

This chain connects TRBV5-1 to TRBJ2-7, with D hard to call. Trimming took 3 bases from V and 0 from J, leaving 7 bases between them. Germline V gene sequence: CDR1 SGHRS, CDR2 YFSETQ. This CDR3 is built from 13 residues. The CDR3 sequence is CASSSPGSYEQYF. The CDR3 DNA reads TGCGCCAGCAGCTCCCCCGGCTCCTACGAGCAGTACTTC.

This clone was recorded once. This chain links TRBV11-1 with TRBJ2-5; TRBD1 agrees at 7 bases. Germline CDR1 reads SGHAT; CDR2 reads FQDESV (reference sequence). CDR3 length: 14 amino acids. Germline trimming cut 3 bases from V and 1 base from J; bases unmatched to any gene: 2. The CDR3 region is CASSFDRAQETQYF. The CDR3 DNA reads TGTGCCAGCAGCTTTGACAGGGCCCAAGAGACCCAGTACTTC.

The chain links TRBV6-2 or TRBV6-3 to TRBJ2-2; D ambiguous. The germline V and J ends were trimmed by 7 bases and 1 base, with 7 bases remaining between them. The CDR3 is 13 amino acids. Germline values: CDR1 MNHEY, CDR2 SVGEGT. The CDR3 nucleotides are TGTGCCAGCACCCCTCAGAACACCGGGGAGCTGTTTTTT. Amino acids: CASTPQNTGELFF.

A few counts support this clone. The V call is TRBV7-3, the J call TRBJ2-2; tentatively, D is TRBD2 (6 bases). Looked up from germline, CDR1 is SGHTA and CDR2 is FQGTGA. With 1 base removed from V and 2 bases from J, the gap between germline ends came to 11 bases. This CDR3 has 16 residues. The CDR3 nucleotides are TGTGCCAGCAGCTTAATTGCGACTAGAAACACCGGGGAGCTGTTTTTT. Amino acids: CASSLIATRNTGELFF. The full variable domain, with the rest looked up from reference TRBV7-3 and TRBJ2-2, is GAGVSQTPSNKVTEKGKYVELRCDPISGHTALYWYRQSLGQGPEFLIYFQGTGAADDSGLPNDRFFAVRPEGSVSTLKIQRTERGDSAVYLCASSLIATRNTGELFFGEGSRLTVL.

The chain joins TRBV6-2 or TRBV6-3 to TRBJ1-1; 7 bases match TRBD1. The CDR3 runs 16 residues. Germline CDR1 MNHEY, CDR2 SVGEGT. Unmatched junction bases numbered 12, after V lost 6 bases and J lost 2 bases. This CDR3 reads CASSRPHGQANTEAFF. The CDR3, as DNA: TGTGCCAGCAGCAGACCCCACGGACAGGCAAACACTGAAGCTTTCTTT.

V is TRBV9 and J is TRBJ2-5; 9 positions match TRBD2. V lost 4 bases, J lost 5 bases, and 9 bases stayed unmatched. CDR1 and CDR2 from the germline V gene are SGDLS and YYNGEE. The CDR3 runs 15 residues. The CDR3 nucleotides are TGTGCCAGCAGCCGCGATAGCGGGGGAGGGGAGACCCAGTACTTC. Protein: CASSRDSGGGETQYF.

The chain couples TRBV7-9 to TRBJ2-2, with 8 bases aligning to TRBD1. The CDR3 is 15 residues long. V was clipped by 5 bases and J by 6 bases; unmatched bases: 8. Germline values: CDR1 SEHNR, CDR2 FQNEAQ (reference sequence). For the CDR3, the DNA is TGTGCCAGCAGCCTGCATCTGGACAGGGCCGGGGAGCTGTTTTTT. Its translation is CASSLHLDRAGELFF.

This rearrangement joins TRBV6-5 to TRBJ1-5; possibly TRBD1 for D (6 bases). The V end was cut by 8 bases, the J end by 3 bases, with 11 bases between. CDR3 size: 13 residues. Germline V gene lookup returns CDR1 MNHEY and CDR2 SVGAGI. The CDR3 loop is CASRGQLNQPQHF. CDR3 sequence (DNA): TGTGCCAGCCGCGGACAGCTCAATCAGCCCCAGCATTTT.

The rearrangement links TRBV7-9 to TRBJ1-4; TRBD1 matches 9 bases. The germline V gene has CDR1 SEHNR and CDR2 FQNEAQ (reference sequence). The V segment lost 5 bases and the J segment 8 bases; nucleotides outside the gene matches: 9. The CDR3 covers 15 residues. CDR3 sequence reads: CASSDPQGAGEKLFF. DNA of the CDR3: TGTGCCAGCAGCGACCCACAGGGGGCAGGGGAAAAACTGTTTTTT. The whole variable domain, filled in from reference TRBV7-9 and TRBJ1-4, reads DTGVSQNPRHKITKRGQNVTFRCDPISEHNRLYWYRQTLGQGPEFLTYFQNEAQLEKSRLLSDRFSAERPKGSFSTLEIQRTEQGDSAMYLCASSDPQGAGEKLFFGSGTQLSVL.

This clone was recorded only once. Here the CDR3 reads CASSPPNRGAYNEQFF. The CDR3 region has the DNA TGTGCCAGCTCACCACCTAACAGGGGGGCCTACAATGAGCAGTTCTTC. The chain combines TRBV18 with TRBJ2-1, with 8 nucleotides matching TRBD1. The CDR3 sequence is 16 residues long. With 0 bases clipped from V and 2 bases from J, the junction kept 3 bases outside the gene matches. CDR1 and CDR2 from the germline V gene are KGHSH and LQKENI.

This chain joins TRBV6-1 and TRBJ1-1; TRBD1 agrees at 9 bases. V was clipped by 4 bases and J by 0 bases; unmatched bases: 9. This CDR3 is built from 17 residues. The V gene's germline CDR1 is MNHNS and CDR2 SASEGT. The CDR3 nucleotides read TGTGCCAGCAGTGCACCGGGACAGGGAAAGATGAACACTGAAGCTTTCTTT. Amino acid sequence: CASSAPGQGKMNTEAFF.

This clone appeared a few times. The CDR3 loop is CASSGGLADNEQFF. CDR3 bases: TGCGCCAGCAGCGGTGGACTAGCGGACAATGAGCAGTTCTTC. The rearrangement links TRBV4-1 to TRBJ2-1, with TRBD2 matching 10 bases. The CDR3 totals 14 residues. Losses at the gene ends were 5 bases for V and 5 bases for J; bases not matched to a gene: 3. The V gene's germline CDR1 is MGHRA and CDR2 YSYEKL.

The chain uses TRBV5-1 and TRBJ1-2; TRBD1 matches at 7 bases. The CDR3 is 14 amino acids. The junction had 8 bases not matched to a gene; V was cut back by 5 bases and J by 4 bases. The V gene's germline CDR1 is SGHRS and CDR2 YFSETQ. The CDR3 spells CASRLAPGGYGYTF. CDR3 DNA: TGCGCCAGCAGACTGGCCCCAGGGGGCTATGGCTACACCTTC.

The rearrangement joins TRBV12-3 or TRBV12-4 to TRBJ1-1; the D gene is possibly TRBD1 (5 bases). The CDR3 consists of 11 residues. Between the trimmed V and J ends, which lost 6 bases and 5 bases, there was a span of 7 bases. The CDR3 sequence: CASRGGTEAFF. CDR3 coding DNA: TGTGCCAGCAGGGGGGGGACTGAAGCTTTCTTT.

V and J are TRBV27 and TRBJ1-6, with 7 bases lining up with TRBD1. V shed 4 bases, J shed 8 bases, and the junction held 11 bases outside the gene matches. The length of the CDR3 is 16 residues. Germline values: CDR1 MNHEY, CDR2 SMNVEV (reference sequence). For the CDR3, the DNA is TGTGCCAGCAGTTCCCCAGGGGGGAGTCGGGATTCACCCCTCCACTTT. This codes for CASSSPGGSRDSPLHF.

The J gene is TRBJ1-1, the V gene TRBV30; D remains unclear. The CDR3 extends over 12 amino acids. Germline assignment: CDR1 GTSNPN and CDR2 SVGIG (reference sequence). With 3 bases removed from V and 1 base from J, the gap between germline ends came to 6 bases. CDR3 sequence reads: CAWRAGNTEAFF. The DNA for the CDR3 is TGTGCCTGGAGGGCAGGGAACACTGAAGCTTTCTTT.

This chain joins TRBV5-1 and TRBJ1-1; D uncertain. The germline gives CDR1 SGHRS, CDR2 YFSETQ. Trimming removed 4 bases from V and 3 bases from J, with 13 bases in between. The CDR3 sequence is 14 residues long. The CDR3 reads CASSKTAPDTEAFF. The CDR3 DNA reads TGCGCCAGCAGCAAAACAGCACCCGACACTGAAGCTTTCTTT.

The CDR3 DNA reads as TGTGCCAGTAGTTCCCCTACGACAGGGGGGGCCTACGAGCAGTACTTC. Translation gives CASSSPTTGGAYEQYF. The chain employs TRBV19 and TRBJ2-7, with TRBD1 matching 9 bases. The V gene's germline CDR1 is LNHDA and CDR2 SQIVND (reference sequence). The V gene end was trimmed by 5 bases and the J gene end by 2 bases; junction bases not matched to a gene: 10. The CDR3 covers 16 residues.

CDR3 DNA sequence: TGCAGTGCTAGAATTAAAGAGACCCAGTACTTC. The encoded protein is CSARIKETQYF. The chain couples TRBV20-1 to TRBJ2-5; no definite D call. CDR3 length: 11 amino acids. Per the germline V gene, CDR1 is DFQATT and CDR2 is SNEGSKA (reference sequence). The V and J ends lost 2 bases and 3 bases respectively, with 4 bases between them.

The chain uses TRBV7-9 and TRBJ2-7; D call uncertain. The CDR3 has 13 residues. Between the trimmed V and J ends, which lost 1 base and 3 bases, there was a span of 7 bases. Germline V lookup: CDR1 SEHNR, CDR2 FQNEAQ (reference sequence). This chain's CDR3 is CASSLGAVYEQYF. The CDR3 coding sequence is TGTGCCAGCAGCTTAGGGGCAGTCTACGAGCAGTACTTC.